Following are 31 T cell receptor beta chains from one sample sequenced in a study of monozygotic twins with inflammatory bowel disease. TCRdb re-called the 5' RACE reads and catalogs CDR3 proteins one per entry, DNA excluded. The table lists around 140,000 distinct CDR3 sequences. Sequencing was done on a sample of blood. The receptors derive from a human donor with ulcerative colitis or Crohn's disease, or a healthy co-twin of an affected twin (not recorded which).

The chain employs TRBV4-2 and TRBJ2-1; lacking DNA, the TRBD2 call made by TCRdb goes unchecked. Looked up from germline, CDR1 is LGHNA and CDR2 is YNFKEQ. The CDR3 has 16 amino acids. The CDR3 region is CASSPQESSGSYEQFF.

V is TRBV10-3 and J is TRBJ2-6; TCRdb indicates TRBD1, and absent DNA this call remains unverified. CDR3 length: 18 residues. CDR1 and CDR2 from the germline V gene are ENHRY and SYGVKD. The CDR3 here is CAITALGQGALGANVLTF.

The CDR3 spells CSVGGPMGTGVDGYTF. The chain is built from TRBV29-1 and TRBJ1-2; TCRdb names TRBD1, which stays unverified in the absence of DNA. Germline values: CDR1 SQVTM, CDR2 ANQGSEA. CDR3 length equals 16 residues. The full variable domain, rest sourced from reference TRBV29-1 and TRBJ1-2, is SAVISQKPSRDICQRGTSLTIQCQVDSQVTMMFWYRQQPGQSLTLIATANQGSEATYESGFVIDKFPISRPNLTFSTLTVSNMSPEDSSIYLCSVGGPMGTGVDGYTFGSGTRLTVV.

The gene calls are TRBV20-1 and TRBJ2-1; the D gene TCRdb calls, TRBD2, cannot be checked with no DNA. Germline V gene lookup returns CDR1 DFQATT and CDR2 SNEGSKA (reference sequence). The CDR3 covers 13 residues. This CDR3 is CSASSGRANEQFF.

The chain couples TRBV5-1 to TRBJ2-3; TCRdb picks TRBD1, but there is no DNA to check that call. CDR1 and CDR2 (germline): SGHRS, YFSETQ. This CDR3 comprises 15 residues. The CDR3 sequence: CASSRDRAPPDTQYF. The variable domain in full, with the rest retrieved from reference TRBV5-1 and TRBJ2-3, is KAGVTQTPRYLIKTRGQQVTLSCSPISGHRSVSWYQQTPGQGLQFLFEYFSETQRNKGNFPGRFSGRQFSNSRSEMNVSTLELGDSALYLCASSRDRAPPDTQYFGPGTRLTVL.

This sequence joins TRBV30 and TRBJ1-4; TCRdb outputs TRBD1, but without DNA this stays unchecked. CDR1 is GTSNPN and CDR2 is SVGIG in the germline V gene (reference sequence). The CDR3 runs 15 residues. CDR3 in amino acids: CACFRGLATNEKLFF.

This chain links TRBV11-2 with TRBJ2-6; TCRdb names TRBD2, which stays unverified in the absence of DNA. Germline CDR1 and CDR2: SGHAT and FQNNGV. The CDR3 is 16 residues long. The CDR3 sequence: CASNRGGSTGANVLTF.

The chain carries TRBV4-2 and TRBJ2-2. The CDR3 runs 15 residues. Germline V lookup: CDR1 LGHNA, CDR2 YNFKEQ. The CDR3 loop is CASSQETANTGELFF.

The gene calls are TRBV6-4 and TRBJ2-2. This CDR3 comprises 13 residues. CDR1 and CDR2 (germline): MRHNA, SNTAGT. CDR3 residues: CASTDGSTGELFF.

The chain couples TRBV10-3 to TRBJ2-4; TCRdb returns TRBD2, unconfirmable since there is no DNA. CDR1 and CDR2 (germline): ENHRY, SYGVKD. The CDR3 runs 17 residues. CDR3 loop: CAISESVLAGRGSIQYF.

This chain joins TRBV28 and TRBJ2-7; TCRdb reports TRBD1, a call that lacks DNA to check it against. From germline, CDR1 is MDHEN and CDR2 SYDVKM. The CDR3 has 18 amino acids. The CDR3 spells CASSSLNNPGTGNYEQYF.

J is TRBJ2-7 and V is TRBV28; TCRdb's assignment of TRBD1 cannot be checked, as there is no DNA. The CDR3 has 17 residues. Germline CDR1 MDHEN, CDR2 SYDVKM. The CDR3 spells CASSTQVDRAVSYEQYF.

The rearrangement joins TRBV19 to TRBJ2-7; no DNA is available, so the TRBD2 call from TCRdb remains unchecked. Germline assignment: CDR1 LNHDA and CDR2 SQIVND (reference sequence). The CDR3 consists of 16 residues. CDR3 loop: CASSSRPADSSYEQYF.

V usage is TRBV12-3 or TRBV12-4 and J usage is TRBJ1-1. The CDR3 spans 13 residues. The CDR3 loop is CASRPDTGRGAFF.

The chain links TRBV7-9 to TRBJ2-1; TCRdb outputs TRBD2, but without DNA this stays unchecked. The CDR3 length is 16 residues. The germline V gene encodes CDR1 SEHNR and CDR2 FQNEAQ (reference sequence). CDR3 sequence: CASSPIGGNRYNEQFF.

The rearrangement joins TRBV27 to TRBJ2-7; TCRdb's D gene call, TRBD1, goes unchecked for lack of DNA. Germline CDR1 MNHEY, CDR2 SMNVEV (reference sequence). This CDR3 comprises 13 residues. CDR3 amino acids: CASSSPPLYEQYF.

CDR3 in amino acids: CASSPPKDRPYNEQFF. The rearrangement uses TRBV18 and TRBJ2-1; TCRdb selects TRBD1, and the lack of DNA leaves this call unchecked. CDR1 and CDR2 (germline): KGHSH, LQKENI. The CDR3 loop spans 16 amino acids.

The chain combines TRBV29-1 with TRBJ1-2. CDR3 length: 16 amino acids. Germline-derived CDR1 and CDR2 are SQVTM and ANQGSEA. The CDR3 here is CSANKEGGEANYGYTF.

CDR3: CSASKGTAYGYTF. V is TRBV20-1 and J is TRBJ1-2. The length of the CDR3 is 13 residues. Germline values: CDR1 DFQATT, CDR2 SNEGSKA (reference sequence).

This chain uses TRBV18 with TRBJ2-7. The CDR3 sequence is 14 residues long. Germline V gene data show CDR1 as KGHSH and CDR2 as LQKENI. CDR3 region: CASSPDHDYYEQYF. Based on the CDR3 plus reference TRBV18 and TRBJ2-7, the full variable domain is NAGVMQNPRHLVRRRGQEARLRCSPMKGHSHVYWYRQLPEEGLKFMVYLQKENIIDESGMPKERFSAEFPKEGPSILRIQQVVRGDSAAYFCASSPDHDYYEQYFGPGTRLTVT.

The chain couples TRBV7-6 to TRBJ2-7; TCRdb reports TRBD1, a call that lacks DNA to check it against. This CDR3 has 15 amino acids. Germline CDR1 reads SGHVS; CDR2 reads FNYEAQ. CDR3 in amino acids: CASSSQAGEVYEQYF.

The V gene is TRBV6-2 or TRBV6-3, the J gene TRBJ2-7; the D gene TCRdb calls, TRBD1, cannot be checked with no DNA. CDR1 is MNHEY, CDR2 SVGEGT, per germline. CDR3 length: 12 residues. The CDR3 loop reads CASSGHSYEQYF.

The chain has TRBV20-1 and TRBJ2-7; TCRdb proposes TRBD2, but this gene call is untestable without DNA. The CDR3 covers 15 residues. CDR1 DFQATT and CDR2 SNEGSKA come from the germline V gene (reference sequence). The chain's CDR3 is CSASRGVAGDYEQYF.

The CDR3 sequence: CASSAIANYNEQFF. J is TRBJ2-1 and V is TRBV6-4. The CDR3 is made up of 14 amino acids. Per the germline V gene, CDR1 is MRHNA and CDR2 is SNTAGT.

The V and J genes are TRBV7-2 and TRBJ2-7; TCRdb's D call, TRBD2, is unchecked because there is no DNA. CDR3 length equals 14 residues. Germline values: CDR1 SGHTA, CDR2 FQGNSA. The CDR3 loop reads CASSGRPGFDEQYF.

This CDR3 reads CASSSQGPTDTQYF. This sequence joins TRBV5-4 and TRBJ2-3; the D call of TRBD2 rests on TCRdb alone, since no DNA is present to check it. In germline, CDR1 is SGHNT, CDR2 YYREEE (reference sequence). CDR3 size: 14 residues.

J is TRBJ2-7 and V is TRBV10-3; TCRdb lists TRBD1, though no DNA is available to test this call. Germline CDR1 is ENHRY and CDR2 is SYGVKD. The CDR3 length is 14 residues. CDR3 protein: CAISDGQGVYEQYF.

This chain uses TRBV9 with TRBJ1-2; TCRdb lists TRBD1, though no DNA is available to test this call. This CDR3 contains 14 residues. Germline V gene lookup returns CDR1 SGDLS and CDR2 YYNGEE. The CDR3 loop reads CASSVGQPTMGYTF.

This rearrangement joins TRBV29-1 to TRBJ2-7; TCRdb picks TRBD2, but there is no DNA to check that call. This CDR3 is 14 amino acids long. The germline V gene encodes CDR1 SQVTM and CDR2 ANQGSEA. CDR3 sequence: CSVSGDSGSYEQYF.

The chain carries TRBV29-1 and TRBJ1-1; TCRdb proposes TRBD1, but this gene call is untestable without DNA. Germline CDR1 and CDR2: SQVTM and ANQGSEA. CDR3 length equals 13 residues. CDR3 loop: CSVVTGVWTEAFF.

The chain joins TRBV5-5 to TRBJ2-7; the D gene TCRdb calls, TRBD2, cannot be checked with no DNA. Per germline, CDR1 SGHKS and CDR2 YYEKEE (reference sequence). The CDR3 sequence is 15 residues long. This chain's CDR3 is CASSLAAGLTYEQYF.